Listed below are T cell receptor beta chains from one sample, sequenced in a study of cytomegalovirus exposure and HLA in healthy donors. Method: immunoSEQ multiplex PCR; TCRdb's copy keeps in-frame clones and lacks some. The sample shows approximately 220,000 clones, around 83% of them seen only once. Sequenced material: PBMCs. The receptors were sampled from a girl under 18 in good health and CMV-seronegative. Each CDR3 is given with its conserved first and last residue. The D gene is left open where the match is weak. Part of the rows lack a size; the others show once, few, many or a class for expanded clones.

clone_size | j_call | v_call | d_call | cdr3_nt | cdr3_aa
- | TRBJ1-2 | TRBV2 | - | TGTGCCAGCAGCTTGAGAAAGGCAGGGACATACTATGGCTACACCTTC | CASSLRKAGTYYGYTF
- | TRBJ2-3 | TRBV5-1 | - | TGCGCCAGCAGCCTGACCACAGAGACAGATACGCAGTATTTT | CASSLTTETDTQYF
- | TRBJ2-1 | TRBV11-3 | TRBD2 | TGTGCCAGCAGCTTAGGGCCACGCAGCGGGAGAGGGGGTGAGCAGTTCTTC | CASSLGPRSGRGGEQFF
- | TRBJ2-7 | TRBV30 | - | TGTGCCTGGACGCAGGGCCACTACGAGCAGTACTTC | CAWTQGHYEQYF
- | TRBJ2-1 | TRBV11-3 | - | TGTGCCAGCAGCTTAGGAGCCGGGTTGGTCAATGAGCAGTTCTTC | CASSLGAGLVNEQFF
few | TRBJ1-5 | TRBV19 | TRBD1 | TGTGCCAGTAGTCTAATGGGACAGGGGGCTAGCAATCAGCCCCAGCATTTT | CASSLMGQGASNQPQHF
few | TRBJ1-5 | TRBV19 | TRBD1 | TGTGCCTCCCAGGGGGGACAGGGGTTTGGTCAGCCCCAGCATTTT | CASQGGQGFGQPQHF
- | TRBJ1-1 | TRBV5-4 | TRBD1 | TGTGCCAGCAGCCCGCGGCAGGGGGCTCACCTAAACACTGAAGCTTTCTTT | CASSPRQGAHLNTEAFF
- | TRBJ2-5 | TRBV19 | - | TGTGCCAGTAGATCGCAGGATAAACAAGAGACCCAGTACTTC | CASRSQDKQETQYF
few | TRBJ1-1 | TRBV6-6 | - | TGTGCCAGCAGGCCGGGAGGGGAGGTCACTGAAGCTTTCTTT | CASRPGGEVTEAFF
few | TRBJ1-1 | TRBV4-3 | - | TGCGCCAGCAGCCAAGTGAGGCGGACTGAAGCTTTCTTT | CASSQVRRTEAFF
- | TRBJ1-1 | TRBV5-8 | - | TGTGCCAGCAGCTTGGACGGTTATTCATCGGTGGACACTGAAGCTTTCTTT | CASSLDGYSSVDTEAFF
once | TRBJ2-7 | TRBV28 | - | TGTGCCAGCAGTTTCCGTCGAGGACAGAACCACGAGCAGTACTTC | CASSFRRGQNHEQYF
- | TRBJ1-1 | TRBV29-1 | TRBD1 | TGCAGCGTTGAAGGCGATCAGGGGGGTGCCAAAGAAGCTTTCTTT | CSVEGDQGGAKEAFF
- | TRBJ1-2 | TRBV30 | - | TGTGCCTGGAGTGTGGGGACTCATTATGGCTACACCTTC | CAWSVGTHYGYTF
- | TRBJ2-2 | TRBV9 | TRBD1 | TGTGCCAGCAGCGCCGGGACAGGGGCCTCCACCGGGGAGCTGTTTTTT | CASSAGTGASTGELFF
- | TRBJ1-2 | TRBV5-1 | - | TGCGCCAGCAGCTTGGCAGCGGGCTCGGGGAAAGGCTACACCTTC | CASSLAAGSGKGYTF
- | TRBJ2-3 | TRBV7-8 | - | TGTGCCAGCAGGCGACAGTCGTATAGCACAGATACGCAGTATTTT | CASRRQSYSTDTQYF
- | TRBJ1-1 | TRBV7-3 | - | TGTGCCAGCAGCAAACTTATGAACACTGAAGCTTTCTTT | CASSKLMNTEAFF
- | TRBJ1-2 | TRBV5-1 | - | TGCGCCAGCAGTCCGAGACTTAAGACAGAAAACTATGGCTACACCTTC | CASSPRLKTENYGYTF
- | TRBJ1-1 | TRBV6-1 | - | TGTGCCAGCAGTGAAGTCGGGGGGGGCACTGAAGCTTTCTTT | CASSEVGGGTEAFF
- | TRBJ1-1 | TRBV19 | TRBD1 | TGTGCCAGTTCCCCGGGACAGGGGCTTAACACTGAAGCTTTCTTT | CASSPGQGLNTEAFF
- | TRBJ1-4 | TRBV28 | - | TGTGCCAGCAGCAGGGGAGAGGTGGAAACTAATGAAAAACTGTTTTTT | CASSRGEVETNEKLFF
- | TRBJ2-7 | TRBV7-8 | - | TGTGCCAGCAGCCTGACTGGAAACTACGAGCAGTACTTC | CASSLTGNYEQYF
- | TRBJ2-7 | TRBV2 | - | TGTGCCACCAAGGACGCAGGGGCTTCCCCCTACGAGCAGTACTTC | CATKDAGASPYEQYF
- | TRBJ2-7 | TRBV2 | - | TGTGCCAGCAGTGATATAGACACCTACGAGCAGTACTTC | CASSDIDTYEQYF
- | TRBJ2-2 | TRBV5-1 | - | TGCGCCAGCAGCTTAATAGATGTGAACACCGGGGAGCTGTTTTTT | CASSLIDVNTGELFF
- | TRBJ1-2 | TRBV7-2 | - | TGTGCCAGCAGTCCGGTTAACCTTTATGGCTACACCTTC | CASSPVNLYGYTF
- | TRBJ1-5 | TRBV28 | TRBD1 | TGTGCCAGCAGCCCCTACAGGGGGGAGAATCAGCCCCAGCATTTT | CASSPYRGENQPQHF
once | TRBJ2-3 | TRBV4-2 | - | TGTGCCAGCAGCCAATCGGGACTCAAGTTCGCAGATACGCAGTATTTT | CASSQSGLKFADTQYF
- | TRBJ2-1 | TRBV19 | TRBD2 | TGTGCCAGTAGTTCCTCGGGACTAGCGGGAGGGCACTCCTACAATGAGCAGTTCTTC | CASSSSGLAGGHSYNEQFF
once | TRBJ1-2 | TRBV10-3 | - | TGTGCCATCAGCTTTTCCCCTCAGGGAGGTGGCTACACCTTC | CAISFSPQGGGYTF
few | TRBJ1-1 | TRBV6-6 | - | TGTGCCAGCAGTTACGACAGGTCGGGAACTGAAGCTTTCTTT | CASSYDRSGTEAFF